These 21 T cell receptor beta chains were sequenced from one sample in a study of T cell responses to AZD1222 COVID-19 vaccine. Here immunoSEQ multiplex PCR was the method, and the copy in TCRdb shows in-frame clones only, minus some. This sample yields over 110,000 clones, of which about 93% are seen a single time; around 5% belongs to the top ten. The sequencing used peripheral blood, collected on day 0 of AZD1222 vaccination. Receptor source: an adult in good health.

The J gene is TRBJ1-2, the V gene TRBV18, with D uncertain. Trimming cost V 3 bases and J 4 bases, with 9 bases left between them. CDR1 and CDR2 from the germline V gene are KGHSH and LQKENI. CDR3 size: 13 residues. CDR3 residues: CASSPVGSYGYTF. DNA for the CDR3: TGTGCCAGCTCACCTGTAGGGAGCTATGGCTACACCTTC.

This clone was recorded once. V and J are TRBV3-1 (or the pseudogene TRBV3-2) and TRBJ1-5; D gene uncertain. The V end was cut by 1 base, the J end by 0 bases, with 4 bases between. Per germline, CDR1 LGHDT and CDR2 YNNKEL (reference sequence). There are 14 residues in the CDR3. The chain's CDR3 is CASSQGGSNQPQHF. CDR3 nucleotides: TGTGCCAGCAGCCAAGGGGGTAGCAATCAGCCCCAGCATTTT.

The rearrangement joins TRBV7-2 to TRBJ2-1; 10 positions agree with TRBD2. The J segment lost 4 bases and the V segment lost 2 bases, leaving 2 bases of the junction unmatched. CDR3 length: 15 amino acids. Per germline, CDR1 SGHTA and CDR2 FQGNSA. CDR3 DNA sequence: TGTGCCAGCAGCTTAACTAGCGGGGTATACAATGAGCAGTTCTTC. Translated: CASSLTSGVYNEQFF.

The CDR3 DNA reads as TGTGCCTGGGGAGACCCGTTGCACGGGGAGCTGTTTTTT. This sequence encodes CAWGDPLHGELFF. V usage is TRBV30 and J usage is TRBJ2-2; D is uncertain. The germline V gene has CDR1 GTSNPN and CDR2 SVGIG (reference sequence). The CDR3 is 13 amino acids. V dropped 5 bases and J dropped 7 bases, with 14 bases sitting between them.

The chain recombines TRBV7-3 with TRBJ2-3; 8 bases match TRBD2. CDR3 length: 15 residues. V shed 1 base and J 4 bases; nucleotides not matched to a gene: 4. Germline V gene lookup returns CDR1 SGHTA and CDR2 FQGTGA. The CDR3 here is CASSLRLAGADTQYF. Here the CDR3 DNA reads TGTGCCAGCAGCTTAAGGCTAGCGGGCGCAGATACGCAGTATTTT.

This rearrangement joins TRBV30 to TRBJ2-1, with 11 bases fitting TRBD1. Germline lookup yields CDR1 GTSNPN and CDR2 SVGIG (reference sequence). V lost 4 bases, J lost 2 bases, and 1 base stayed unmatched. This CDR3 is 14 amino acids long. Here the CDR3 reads CAWTGQGAYNEQFF. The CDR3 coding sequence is TGTGCCTGGACGGGACAGGGGGCCTACAATGAGCAGTTCTTC.

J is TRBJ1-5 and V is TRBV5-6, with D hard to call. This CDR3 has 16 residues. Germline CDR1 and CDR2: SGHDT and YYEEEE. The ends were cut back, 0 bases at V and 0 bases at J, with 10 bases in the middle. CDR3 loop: CASSLARFNSNQPQHF. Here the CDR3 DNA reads TGTGCCAGCAGCTTGGCTAGGTTTAATAGCAATCAGCCCCAGCATTTT.

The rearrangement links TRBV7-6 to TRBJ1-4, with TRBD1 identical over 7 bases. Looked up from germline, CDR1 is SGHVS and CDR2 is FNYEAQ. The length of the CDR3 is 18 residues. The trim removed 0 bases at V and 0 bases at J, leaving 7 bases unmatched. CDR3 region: CASSLALTGSATNEKLFF. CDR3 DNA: TGTGCCAGCAGCTTAGCGTTGACAGGGTCAGCAACTAATGAAAAACTGTTTTTT.

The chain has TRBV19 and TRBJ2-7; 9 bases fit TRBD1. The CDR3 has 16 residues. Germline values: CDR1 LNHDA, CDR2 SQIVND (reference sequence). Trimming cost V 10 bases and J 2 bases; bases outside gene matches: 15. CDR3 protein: CATHPTGTGKAYEQYF. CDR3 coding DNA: TGTGCCACTCATCCAACCGGGACAGGGAAAGCCTACGAGCAGTACTTC. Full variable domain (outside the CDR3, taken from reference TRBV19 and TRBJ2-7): DGGITQSPKYLFRKEGQNVTLSCEQNLNHDAMYWYRQDPGQGLRLIYYSQIVNDFQKGDIAEGYSVSREKKESFPLTVTSAQKNPTAFYLCATHPTGTGKAYEQYFGPGTRLTVT.

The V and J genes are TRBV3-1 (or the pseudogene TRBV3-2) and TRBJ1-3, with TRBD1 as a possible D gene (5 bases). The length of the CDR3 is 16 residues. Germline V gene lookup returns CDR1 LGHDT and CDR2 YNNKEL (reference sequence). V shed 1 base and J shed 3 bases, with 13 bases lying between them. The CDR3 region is CASSQVPAGNGNTIYF. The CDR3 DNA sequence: TGTGCCAGCAGCCAAGTGCCGGCAGGGAATGGAAACACCATATATTTT.

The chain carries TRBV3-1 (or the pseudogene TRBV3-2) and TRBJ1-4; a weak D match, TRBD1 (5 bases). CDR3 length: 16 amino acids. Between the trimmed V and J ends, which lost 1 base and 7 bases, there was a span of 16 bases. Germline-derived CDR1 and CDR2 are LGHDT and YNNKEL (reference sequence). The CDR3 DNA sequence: TGTGCCAGCAGCCAAGGTCAAGCAGGGATGTTTGAAAAACTGTTTTTT. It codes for CASSQGQAGMFEKLFF.

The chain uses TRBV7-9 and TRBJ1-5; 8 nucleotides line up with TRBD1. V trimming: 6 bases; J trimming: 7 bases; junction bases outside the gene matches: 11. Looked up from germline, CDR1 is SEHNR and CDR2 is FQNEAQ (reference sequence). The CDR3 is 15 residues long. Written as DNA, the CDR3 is TGTGCCAGCAGTTCAACAGGGGGATCAGGACAGCCCCAGCATTTT. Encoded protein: CASSSTGGSGQPQHF.

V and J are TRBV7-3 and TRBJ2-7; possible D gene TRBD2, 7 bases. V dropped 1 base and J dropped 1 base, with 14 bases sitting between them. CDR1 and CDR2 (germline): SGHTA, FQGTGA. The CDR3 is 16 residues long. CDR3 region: CASSLSGRGGSYEQYF. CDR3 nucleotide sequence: TGTGCCAGCAGCTTAAGCGGGAGAGGGGGGTCCTACGAGCAGTACTTC. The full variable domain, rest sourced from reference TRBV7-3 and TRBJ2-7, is GAGVSQTPSNKVTEKGKYVELRCDPISGHTALYWYRQSLGQGPEFLIYFQGTGAADDSGLPNDRFFAVRPEGSVSTLKIQRTERGDSAVYLCASSLSGRGGSYEQYFGPGTRLTVT.

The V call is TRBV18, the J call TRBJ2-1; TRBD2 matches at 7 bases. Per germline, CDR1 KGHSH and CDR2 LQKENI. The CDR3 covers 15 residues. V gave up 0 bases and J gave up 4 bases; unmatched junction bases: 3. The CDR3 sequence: CASSPPGGIYNEQFF. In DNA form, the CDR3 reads TGTGCCAGCTCACCACCGGGAGGGATTTACAATGAGCAGTTCTTC.

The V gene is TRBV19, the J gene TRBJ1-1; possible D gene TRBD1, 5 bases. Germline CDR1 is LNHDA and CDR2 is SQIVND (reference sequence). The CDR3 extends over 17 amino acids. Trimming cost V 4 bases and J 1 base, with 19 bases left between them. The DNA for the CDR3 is TGTGCCAGTAGTAGGGACCGGGACGGGAGGGCGAACACTGAAGCTTTCTTT. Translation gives CASSRDRDGRANTEAFF.

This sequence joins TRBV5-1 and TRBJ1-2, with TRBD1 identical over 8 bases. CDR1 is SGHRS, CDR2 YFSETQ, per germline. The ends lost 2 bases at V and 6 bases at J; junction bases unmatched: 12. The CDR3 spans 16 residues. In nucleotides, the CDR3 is TGCGCCAGCAGCTTCTCCGGACAGGGTGGCAGGCATGGCTACACCTTC. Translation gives CASSFSGQGGRHGYTF.

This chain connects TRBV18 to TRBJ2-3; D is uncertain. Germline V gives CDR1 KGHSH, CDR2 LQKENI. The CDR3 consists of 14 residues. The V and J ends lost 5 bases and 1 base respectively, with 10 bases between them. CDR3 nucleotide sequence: TGTGCCAGCTCAAAGGGTGTGGGCACAGATACGCAGTATTTT. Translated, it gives CASSKGVGTDTQYF.

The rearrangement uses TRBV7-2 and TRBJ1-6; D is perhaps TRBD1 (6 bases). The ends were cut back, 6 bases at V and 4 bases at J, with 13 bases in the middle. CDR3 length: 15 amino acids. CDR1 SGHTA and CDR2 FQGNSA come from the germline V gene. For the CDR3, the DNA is TGTGCCAGCAGTCGACAGGAAATATATAATTCACCCCTCCACTTT. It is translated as CASSRQEIYNSPLHF.

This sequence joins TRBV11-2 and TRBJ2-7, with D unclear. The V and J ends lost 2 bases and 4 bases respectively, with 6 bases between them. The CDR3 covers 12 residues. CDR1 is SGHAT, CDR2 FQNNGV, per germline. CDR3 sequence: CASSLNRYEQYF. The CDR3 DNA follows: TGTGCCAGCAGCTTAAACAGATACGAGCAGTACTTC.

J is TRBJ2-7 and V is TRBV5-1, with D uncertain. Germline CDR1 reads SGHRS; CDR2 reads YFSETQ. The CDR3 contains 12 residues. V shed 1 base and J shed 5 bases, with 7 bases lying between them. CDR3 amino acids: CASSLPSNEQYF. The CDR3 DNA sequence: TGCGCCAGCAGCTTGCCCTCGAACGAGCAGTACTTC.

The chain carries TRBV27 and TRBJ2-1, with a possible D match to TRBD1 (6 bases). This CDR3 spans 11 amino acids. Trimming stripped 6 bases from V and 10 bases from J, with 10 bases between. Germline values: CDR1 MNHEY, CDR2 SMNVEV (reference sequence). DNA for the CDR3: TGTGCCAGCAGGTTAGGGGGAGAGCAGTTCTTC. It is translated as CASRLGGEQFF.